The next 7 T cell receptor beta chains were all read from a single sample in a study of Graves' ophthalmopathy and Graves' hyperthyroidism. RNA transcripts were the template, and TCR beta CDR3 regions were amplified from them. HTBI-primed first-round RT-PCR preceded second-round multiplex PCR. TCRdb re-called the multiplex PCR reads through MiXCR, storing one row per CDR3 protein. The sample has 200,000 to 250,000 distinct CDR3 sequences, 20% to 25% seen once. The specimen was peripheral blood. The receptors come from a woman between 50 and 59 years old with Graves' ophthalmopathy.

The rearrangement links TRBV29-1 to TRBJ2-2; possible D gene TRBD1, 6 bases. The CDR3 runs 14 residues. Per the germline V gene, CDR1 is SQVTM and CDR2 is ANQGSEA. V lost 0 bases, J lost 2 bases, and 7 bases lay in between. CDR3 sequence (DNA): TGCAGCGTTGAAGAGGGGGCAAACACCGGGGAGCTGTTTTTT. As protein: CSVEEGANTGELFF.

This sequence joins TRBV4-2 and TRBJ1-1, with D unresolved. The germline V gene encodes CDR1 LGHNA and CDR2 YNFKEQ. CDR3 size: 13 residues. The V end lost 0 bases, the J end lost 5 bases, and 7 bases lay between the germline ends. The CDR3 region is CASSQDRLTEAFF. The CDR3 nucleotides read TGTGCCAGCAGCCAAGATCGCCTAACTGAAGCTTTCTTT.

The chain combines TRBV11-2 with TRBJ1-6; D remains unclear. From germline, CDR1 is SGHAT and CDR2 FQNNGV. V was trimmed by 5 bases and J by 13 bases, leaving 21 bases between them. This CDR3 contains 15 residues. CDR3 residues: CASSVSGSLVGPLHF. In DNA form, the CDR3 reads TGTGCCAGCAGCGTCTCTGGGTCCCTGGTGGGGCCCCTCCACTTT.

This clonotype was seen only once. The V gene is TRBV10-2, the J gene TRBJ2-7; 8 nucleotides match TRBD2. The CDR3 loop spans 11 amino acids. The V gene's germline CDR1 is WSHSY and CDR2 SAAADI. Unmatched junction bases numbered 1, after V lost 6 bases and J lost 6 bases. Here the CDR3 reads CASRTSGEQYF. CDR3 coding DNA: TGCGCCAGCAGAACTAGCGGCGAGCAGTACTTC.

This clonotype was picked up many times. The V and J genes are TRBV7-2 and TRBJ2-7, with D hard to call. The CDR3 spans 11 residues. Germline CDR1 reads SGHTA; CDR2 reads FQGNSA. Trimming took off 3 bases at V and 6 bases at J, with 6 bases between the two ends. DNA for the CDR3: TGTGCCAGCAGCTTGGCCCTCGAGCAGTACTTC. This sequence encodes CASSLALEQYF.

This clonotype came up many times. J is TRBJ2-7 and V is TRBV19; the match to TRBD1 covers 8 bases. The V gene end was trimmed by 6 bases and the J gene end by 1 base; junction bases not matched to a gene: 8. CDR1 is LNHDA, CDR2 SQIVND, per germline (reference sequence). This CDR3 spans 15 amino acids. DNA for the CDR3: TGTGCCAGTAGGGAGACAGGGGTAGTGTCCTACGAGCAGTACTTC. The encoded protein is CASRETGVVSYEQYF.

In this sample, this clonotype turned up many times. The chain employs TRBV20-1 and TRBJ2-7, with a possible D match to TRBD2 (5 bases). Germline lookup yields CDR1 DFQATT and CDR2 SNEGSKA (reference sequence). V was pared by 1 base and J by 0 bases, with 13 bases between. This CDR3 contains 15 residues. CDR3 loop: CSARVVGKSSYEQYF. CDR3 in DNA: TGCAGTGCTAGAGTAGTCGGGAAGAGCTCCTACGAGCAGTACTTC.